This T cell receptor beta chain originates from a study of metastatic and nonmetastatic thyroid tumors. Study-level information: Repertoire comparison spanned blood and tumor or nodule tissue of malignant and benign thyroid patients.

There were no patients who had received any treatment before thyroid surgery. The CDR3 totals 14 residues. The germline CDR1 and CDR2 sequences are DFQATT and SNEGSKA (reference sequence). Germline trimming cut 3 bases from V and 8 bases from J; bases unmatched to any gene: 6. MiXCR was used by TCRdb to re-call the PCR reads. The data show 15,000 or so clones, more than 20% seen once. The V gene is TRBV20-1, the J gene TRBJ2-1; 11 bases agree with TRBD2. The TCR originated in a female donor with papillary thyroid cancer or a benign thyroid nodule (not recorded which). Some clones in this sample may be carry-over from other donors' samples. Sequencing was performed on tumor tissue. Here the CDR3 reads CSASGSGRVYEQFF. In nucleotides, the CDR3 is TGCAGTGCTAGTGGTAGCGGGAGGGTGTATGAGCAGTTCTTC.